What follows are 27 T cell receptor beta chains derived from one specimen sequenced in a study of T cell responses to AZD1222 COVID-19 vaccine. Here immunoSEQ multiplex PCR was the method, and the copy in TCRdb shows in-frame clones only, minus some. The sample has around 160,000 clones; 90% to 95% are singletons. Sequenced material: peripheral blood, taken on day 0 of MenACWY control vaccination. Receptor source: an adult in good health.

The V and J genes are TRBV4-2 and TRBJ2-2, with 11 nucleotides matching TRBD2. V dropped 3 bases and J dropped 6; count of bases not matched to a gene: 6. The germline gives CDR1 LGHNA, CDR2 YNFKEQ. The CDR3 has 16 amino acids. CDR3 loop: CASSQILAGVAGELFF. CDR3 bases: TGTGCCAGCAGCCAGATACTAGCGGGAGTGGCCGGGGAGCTGTTTTTT.

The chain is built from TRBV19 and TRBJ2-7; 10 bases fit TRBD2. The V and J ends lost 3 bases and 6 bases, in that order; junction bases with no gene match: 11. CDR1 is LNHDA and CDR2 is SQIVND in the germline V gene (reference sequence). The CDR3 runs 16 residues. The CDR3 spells CASSIFWASGSSEQYF. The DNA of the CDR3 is TGTGCCAGTAGTATTTTCTGGGCTAGCGGGAGCAGCGAGCAGTACTTC.

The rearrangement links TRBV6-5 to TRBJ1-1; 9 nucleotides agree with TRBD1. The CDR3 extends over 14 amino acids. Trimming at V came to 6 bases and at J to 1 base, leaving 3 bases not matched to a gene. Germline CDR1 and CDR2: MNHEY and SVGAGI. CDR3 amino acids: CASRAGQGNTEAFF. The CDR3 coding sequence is TGTGCCAGCAGAGCGGGACAGGGGAACACTGAAGCTTTCTTT.

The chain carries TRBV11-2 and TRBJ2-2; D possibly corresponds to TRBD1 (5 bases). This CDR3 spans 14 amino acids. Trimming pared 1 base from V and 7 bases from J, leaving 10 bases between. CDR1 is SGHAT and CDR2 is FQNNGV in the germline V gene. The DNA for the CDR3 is TGTGCCAGCAGCTTAGGGGGCCAGGGCGGGGAGCTGTTTTTT. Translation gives CASSLGGQGGELFF.

In DNA form, the CDR3 reads TGTGCCAGCCGCGGGGCGGGCACCGGGGAGCTGTTTTTT. Protein product: CASRGAGTGELFF. V is TRBV6-5 and J is TRBJ2-2; the D gene is possibly TRBD2 (6 bases). The ends were cut back, 8 bases at V and 4 bases at J, with 11 bases in the middle. Germline V lookup: CDR1 MNHEY, CDR2 SVGAGI. CDR3 size: 13 residues.

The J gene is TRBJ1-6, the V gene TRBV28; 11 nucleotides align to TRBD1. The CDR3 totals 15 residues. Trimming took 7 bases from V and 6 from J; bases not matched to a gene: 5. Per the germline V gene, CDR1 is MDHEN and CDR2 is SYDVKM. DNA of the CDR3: TGTGCCAGCAAATCCGGGACAGGGGGTAATTCACCCCTCCACTTT. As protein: CASKSGTGGNSPLHF. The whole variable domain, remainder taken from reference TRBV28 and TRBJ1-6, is DVKVTQSSRYLVKRTGEKVFLECVQDMDHENMFWYRQDPGLGLRLIYFSYDVKMKEKGDIPEGYSVSREKKERFSLILESASTNQTSMYLCASKSGTGGNSPLHFGNGTRLTVT.

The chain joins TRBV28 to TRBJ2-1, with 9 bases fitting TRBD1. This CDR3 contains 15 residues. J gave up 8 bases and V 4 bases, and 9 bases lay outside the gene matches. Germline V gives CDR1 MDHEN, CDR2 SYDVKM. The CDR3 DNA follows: TGTGCCAGCAGTTCTCCGGGACAGGGTGATGATGAGCAGTTCTTC. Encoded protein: CASSSPGQGDDEQFF.

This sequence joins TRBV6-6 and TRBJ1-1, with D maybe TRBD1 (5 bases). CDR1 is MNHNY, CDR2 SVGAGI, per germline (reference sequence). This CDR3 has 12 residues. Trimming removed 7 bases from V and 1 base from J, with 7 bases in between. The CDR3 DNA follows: TGTGCCAGCACCGGGGCGAACACTGAAGCTTTCTTT. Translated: CASTGANTEAFF.

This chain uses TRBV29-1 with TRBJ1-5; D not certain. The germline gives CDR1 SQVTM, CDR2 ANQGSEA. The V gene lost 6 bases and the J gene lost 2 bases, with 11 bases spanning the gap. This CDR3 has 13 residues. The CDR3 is CSVLAAGNQPQHF. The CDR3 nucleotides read TGCAGCGTCCTGGCCGCGGGCAATCAGCCCCAGCATTTT.

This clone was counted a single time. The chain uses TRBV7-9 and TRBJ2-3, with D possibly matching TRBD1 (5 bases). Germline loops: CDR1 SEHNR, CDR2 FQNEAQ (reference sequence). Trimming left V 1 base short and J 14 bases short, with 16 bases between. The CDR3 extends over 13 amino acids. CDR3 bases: TGTGCCAGCAGCTTAGTGTCTTTGGACACCCCGTATTTT. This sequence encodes CASSLVSLDTPYF.

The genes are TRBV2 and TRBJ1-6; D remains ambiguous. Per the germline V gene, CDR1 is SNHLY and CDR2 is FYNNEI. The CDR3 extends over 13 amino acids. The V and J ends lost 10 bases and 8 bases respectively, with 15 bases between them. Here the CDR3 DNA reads TGTGCCACCACCGGCAGGTCTCATTCACCCCTCCACTTT. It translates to CATTGRSHSPLHF.

The CDR3 protein is CASSLTGWEDLHF. As DNA, the CDR3 is TGCGCCAGCAGCTTGACAGGGTGGGAGGACCTCCACTTT. The rearrangement joins TRBV5-1 to TRBJ1-6; a possible D gene is TRBD1 (6 bases). Germline CDR1 reads SGHRS; CDR2 reads YFSETQ. The CDR3 loop spans 13 amino acids. With 1 base removed from V and 15 bases from J, the gap between germline ends came to 14 bases.

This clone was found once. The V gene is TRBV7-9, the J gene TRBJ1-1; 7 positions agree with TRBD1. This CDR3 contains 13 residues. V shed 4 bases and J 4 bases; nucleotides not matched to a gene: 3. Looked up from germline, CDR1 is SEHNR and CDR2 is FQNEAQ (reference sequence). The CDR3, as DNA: TGTGCCAGCAGCTCCCGACAGGGCACTGAAGCTTTCTTT. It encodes CASSSRQGTEAFF.

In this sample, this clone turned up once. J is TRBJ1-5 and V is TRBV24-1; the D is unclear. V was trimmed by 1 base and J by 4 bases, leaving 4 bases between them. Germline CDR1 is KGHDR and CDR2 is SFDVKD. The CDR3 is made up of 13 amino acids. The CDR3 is CATSDFGNQPQHF. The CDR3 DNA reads TGTGCCACCAGTGATTTCGGTAATCAGCCCCAGCATTTT.

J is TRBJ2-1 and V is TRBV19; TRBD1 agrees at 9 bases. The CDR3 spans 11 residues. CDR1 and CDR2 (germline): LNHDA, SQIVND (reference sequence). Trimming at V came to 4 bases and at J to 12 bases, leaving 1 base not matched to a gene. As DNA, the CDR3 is TGTGCCAGTAGTAAGACAGGGGGGCAGTTCTTC. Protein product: CASSKTGGQFF.

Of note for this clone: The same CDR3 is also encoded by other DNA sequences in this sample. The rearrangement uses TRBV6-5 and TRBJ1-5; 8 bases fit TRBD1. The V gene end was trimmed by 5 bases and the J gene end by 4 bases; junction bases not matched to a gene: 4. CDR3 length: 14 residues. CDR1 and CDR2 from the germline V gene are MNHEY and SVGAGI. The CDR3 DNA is TGTGCCAGCAGTCCGGACAGGGTGAATCAGCCCCAGCATTTT. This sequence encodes CASSPDRVNQPQHF.

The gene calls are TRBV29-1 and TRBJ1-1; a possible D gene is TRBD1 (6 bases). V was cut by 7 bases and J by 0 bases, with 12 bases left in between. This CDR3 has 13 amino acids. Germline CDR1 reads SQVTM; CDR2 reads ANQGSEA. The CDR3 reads CSGRTAMNTEAFF. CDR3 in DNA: TGCAGCGGGAGGACAGCCATGAACACTGAAGCTTTCTTT.

CDR3 sequence reads: CASRSGQGGPYEQYF. In DNA form, the CDR3 reads TGTGCCAGCAGATCAGGACAGGGCGGACCCTACGAGCAGTACTTC. V usage is TRBV5-5 and J usage is TRBJ2-7; 8 bases are a match to TRBD1. Germline V gene lookup returns CDR1 SGHKS and CDR2 YYEKEE (reference sequence). The CDR3 consists of 15 residues. The junction had 9 bases not matched to a gene; V was cut back by 5 bases and J by 2 bases.

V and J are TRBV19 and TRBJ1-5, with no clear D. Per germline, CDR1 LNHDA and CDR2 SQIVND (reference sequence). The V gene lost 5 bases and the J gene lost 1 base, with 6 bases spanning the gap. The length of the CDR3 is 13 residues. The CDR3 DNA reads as TGTGCCAGTAGTGCGGTCAGCAATCAGCCCCAGCATTTT. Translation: CASSAVSNQPQHF.

CDR3 DNA: TGTGCCAGCAGCGTAGCTTGCGGTCTAATGGGAAACGAGCAGTACTTC. Translation: CASSVACGLMGNEQYF. The rearrangement links TRBV9 to TRBJ2-7, with D hard to call. Germline V gene lookup returns CDR1 SGDLS and CDR2 YYNGEE. Trimming stripped 0 bases from V and 5 bases from J, with 18 bases between. The CDR3 covers 16 residues.

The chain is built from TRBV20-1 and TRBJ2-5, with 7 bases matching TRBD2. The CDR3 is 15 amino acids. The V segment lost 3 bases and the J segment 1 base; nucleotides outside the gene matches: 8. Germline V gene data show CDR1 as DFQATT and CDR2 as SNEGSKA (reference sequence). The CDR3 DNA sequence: TGCAGTGCTAGTGAGGTAGCGGGCCTCCAAGAGACCCAGTACTTC. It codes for CSASEVAGLQETQYF.

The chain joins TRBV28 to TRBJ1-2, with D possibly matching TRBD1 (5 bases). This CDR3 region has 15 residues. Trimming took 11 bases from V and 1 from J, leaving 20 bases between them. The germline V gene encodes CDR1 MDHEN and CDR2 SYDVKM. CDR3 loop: CAHRETGMDNYGYTF. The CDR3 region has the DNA TGTGCCCATAGGGAAACAGGCATGGATAACTATGGCTACACCTTC.

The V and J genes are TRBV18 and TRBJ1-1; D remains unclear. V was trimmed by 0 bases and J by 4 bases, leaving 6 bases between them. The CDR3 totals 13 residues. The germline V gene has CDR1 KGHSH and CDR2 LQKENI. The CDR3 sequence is CASSPPHITEAFF. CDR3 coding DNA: TGTGCCAGCTCACCACCCCACATCACTGAAGCTTTCTTT.

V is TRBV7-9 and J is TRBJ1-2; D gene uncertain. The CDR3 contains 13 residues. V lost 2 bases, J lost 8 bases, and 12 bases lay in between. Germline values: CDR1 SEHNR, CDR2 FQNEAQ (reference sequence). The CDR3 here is CASSLSARRGYTF. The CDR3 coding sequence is TGTGCCAGCAGCTTAAGTGCTCGACGGGGCTACACCTTC.

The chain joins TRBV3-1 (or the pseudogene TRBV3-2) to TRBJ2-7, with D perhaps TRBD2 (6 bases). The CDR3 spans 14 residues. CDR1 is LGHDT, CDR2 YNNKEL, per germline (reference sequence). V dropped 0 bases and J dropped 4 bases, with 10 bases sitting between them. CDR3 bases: TGTGCCAGCAGCCAAGAGGCGGGGAGATACGAGCAGTACTTC. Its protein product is CASSQEAGRYEQYF.

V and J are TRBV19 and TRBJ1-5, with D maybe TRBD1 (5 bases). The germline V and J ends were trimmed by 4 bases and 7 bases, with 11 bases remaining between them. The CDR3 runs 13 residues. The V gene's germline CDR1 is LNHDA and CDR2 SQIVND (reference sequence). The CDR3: CASSTGSRQPQHF. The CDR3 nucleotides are TGTGCCAGTAGTACAGGGTCTAGGCAGCCCCAGCATTTT.

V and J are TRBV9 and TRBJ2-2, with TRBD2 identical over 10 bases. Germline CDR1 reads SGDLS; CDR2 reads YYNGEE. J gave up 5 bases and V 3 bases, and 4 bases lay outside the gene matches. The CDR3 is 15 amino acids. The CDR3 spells CASSATTSGTGELFF. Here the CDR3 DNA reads TGTGCCAGCAGCGCTACGACTAGCGGGACCGGGGAGCTGTTTTTT.